What follows is one T cell receptor (beta chain) and its context. What it binds is not known. The protocol was immunoSEQ multiplex PCR, while the TCRdb copy is restricted to in-frame clones and leaves out a portion. The sample gives 55,000 to 60,000 clones, roughly 88% of which show up once; under 4% is in the top ten. Sampling times: baseline, cycle 4 day 1, cycle 7 day 1. Germline V gene sequence: CDR1 KGHSH, CDR2 LQKENI. CDR3 size: 14 residues. Trimming removed 3 bases from V and 4 bases from J; junction bases left unmatched: 2. The sample originates from a study of OX40 agonist ivuxolimab in advanced cancers. Study results and limitations: In a subset of nonresponders, normalized T-cell clonal expansion was also low. Among the lowest peripheral clonal expansion occurred in 0.1-3.0 mg/kg partial responders.

The chain is built from TRBV18 and TRBJ1-4, with 7 nucleotides matching TRBD1. The sequence was obtained from an adult with an advanced solid tumor such as melanoma, head and neck, liver or kidney cancer. The sequenced sample was CD4+ or CD8+ T cells sorted from blood, obtained in a trial of the OX40 agonist ivuxolimab. The CDR3 protein is CASSPGQSNEKLFF. The CDR3 region has the DNA TGTGCCAGCTCACCGGGACAGAGTAATGAAAAACTGTTTTTT.